The present entry profiles one TCR beta chain with its context. V lost 0 bases and J lost 5, with 7 bases in between. CDR1 is LGHDT, CDR2 YNNKEL, per germline (reference sequence). The CDR3 is made up of 13 amino acids. The study recruited people aged roughly 18 to 100 years across 20 to 30 US areas. The data are from a study of blood T cell repertoires in COVID-19. In the study's own analysis: For nucleated cells, counts were estimated from reference gene primer amplification. Here immunoSEQ multiplex PCR was the method, and the copy in TCRdb shows in-frame clones only, minus some. V, J and clone size derive from that table, while D and trimming were established from the DNA sequence. The sample contains some 300,000 clones, about 88% of which appear only once.

This chain links TRBV3-1 (or the pseudogene TRBV3-2) with TRBJ1-2, with no clear D. This TCR came from a woman in her sixties or seventies in a cohort exposed to, infected with or recovered from COVID-19 (not recorded which). Sequenced sample: PBMCs or T cells enriched from blood (not recorded which). The CDR3 spells CASSQDTGYGYTF. The CDR3 bases are TGTGCCAGCAGCCAAGACACGGGGTATGGCTACACCTTC.